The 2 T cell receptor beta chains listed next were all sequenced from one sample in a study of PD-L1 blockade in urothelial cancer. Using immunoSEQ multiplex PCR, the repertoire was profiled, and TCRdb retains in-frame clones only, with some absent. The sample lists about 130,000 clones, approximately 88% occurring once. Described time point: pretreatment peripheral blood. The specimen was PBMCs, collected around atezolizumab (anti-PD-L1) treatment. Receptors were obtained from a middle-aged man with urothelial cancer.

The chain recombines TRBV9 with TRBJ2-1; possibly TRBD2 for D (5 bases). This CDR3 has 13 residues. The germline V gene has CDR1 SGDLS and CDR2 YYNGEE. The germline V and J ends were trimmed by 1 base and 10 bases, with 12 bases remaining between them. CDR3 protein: CASSVMGRLEQFF. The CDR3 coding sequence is TGTGCCAGCAGCGTAATGGGGAGACTGGAGCAGTTCTTC. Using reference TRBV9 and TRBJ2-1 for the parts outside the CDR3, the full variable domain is DSGVTQTPKHLITATGQRVTLRCSPRSGDLSVYWYQQSLDQGLQFLIQYYNGEERAKGNILERFSAQQFPDLHSELNLSSLELGDSALYFCASSVMGRLEQFFGPGTRLTVL.

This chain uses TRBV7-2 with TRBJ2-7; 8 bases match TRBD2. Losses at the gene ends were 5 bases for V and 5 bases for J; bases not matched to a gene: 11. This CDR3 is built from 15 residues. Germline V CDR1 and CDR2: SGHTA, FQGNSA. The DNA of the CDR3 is TGTGCCAGCAGCCCCCCGGCGAGCGGGAGTAACGAGCAGTACTTC. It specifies CASSPPASGSNEQYF.